The clone carrying this T cell receptor (beta chain) was detected only a few times. What it binds is unknown. It may be a read error: a sequence one base away is much more abundant. The sample belongs to a study of neurological immune-mediated disorders. From the 5' RACE reads, TCRdb called clonotypes with MiXCR, one entry per CDR3 protein. Seen here are about 65,000 distinct CDR3 sequences, about 4% observed once, and the top ten hold just over 2.5%. Study results and limitations: In HTLV-1-associated myelopathy, TCR clonal expansion was greatest, whereas multiple sclerosis had the least, falling below healthy controls.

Germline V gene sequence: CDR1 SGDLS, CDR2 YYNGEE. Deletions cut 5 bases from V and 8 bases from J, with 17 bases between. The CDR3 is 14 amino acids. The unsorted libraries were prepared from 2 million PBMCs (stored at -80 C). Sequencing was carried out using PBMCs. This receptor was identified in a man between 50 and 59 years old with multiple sclerosis. The chain joins TRBV9 to TRBJ2-1; D gene unclear. The CDR3 reads CASSLAERVDEQFF. CDR3 bases: TGTGCCAGCAGTCTTGCCGAAAGGGTGGATGAGCAGTTCTTC.